Listed below are T cell receptor beta chains from one sample, sequenced in a study of blood T cell repertoires in COVID-19. Clones were sequenced by immunoSEQ multiplex PCR, and TCRdb holds only the in-frame ones, with some missing. In the table there are 45,000 or so clones, approximately 90% of which are singletons. Specimen: peripheral blood. The receptors shown here come from a man in his 70s with active COVID-19. The CDR3 runs from the conserved cysteine through the conserved F or W. D genes are given only for firm matches. Rows give clone size only sometimes, using once, few, many, or a class for an expanded clone.

clone_size	v_call	cdr3_length	d_call	j_call	cdr3_aa
few	TRBV6-2/TRBV6-3	16	.	TRBJ2-1	CASSSQLAASYNEQFF
.	TRBV9	14	.	TRBJ2-3	CASRVMGAGDTQYF
.	TRBV4-1	14	TRBD1	TRBJ1-1	CASRNDKPQGQAFF
once	TRBV9	13	.	TRBJ2-3	CASSVLPTDTQYF
.	TRBV5-1	12	TRBD1	TRBJ1-2	CASSSDRVGYTF
.	TRBV7-8	16	.	TRBJ1-1	CASSPSGQPRNTEAFF
few	TRBV6-5	12	TRBD2	TRBJ2-7	CASSTSGDEQYF
.	TRBV7-2	18	.	TRBJ1-5	CASSLEYGGYVRNQPQHF
.	TRBV5-6	17	TRBD1	TRBJ1-2	CASSLGRFGTGVNGYTF
.	TRBV7-2	17	TRBD2	TRBJ2-3	CASSLGDSGGPTDTQYF
.	TRBV9	14	.	TRBJ1-4	CASSVGTQNEKLFF
.	TRBV21-1	15	.	TRBJ2-2	CATAVRGGDSGELFF
.	TRBV12-3/TRBV12-4	12	.	TRBJ1-4	CASSLSAGKLFF